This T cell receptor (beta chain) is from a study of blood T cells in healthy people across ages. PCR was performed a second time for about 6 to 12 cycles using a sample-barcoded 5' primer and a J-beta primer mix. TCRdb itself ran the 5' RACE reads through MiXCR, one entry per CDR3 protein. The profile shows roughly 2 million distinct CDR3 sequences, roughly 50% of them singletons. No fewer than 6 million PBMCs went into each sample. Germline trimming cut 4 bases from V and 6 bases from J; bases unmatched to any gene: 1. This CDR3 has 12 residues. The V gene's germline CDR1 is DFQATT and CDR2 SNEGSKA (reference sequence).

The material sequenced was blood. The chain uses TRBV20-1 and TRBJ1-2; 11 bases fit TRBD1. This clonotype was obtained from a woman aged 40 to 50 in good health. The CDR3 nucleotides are TGCAGTGCTAAGGGACAGGGGGATGGCTACACCTTC. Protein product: CSAKGQGDGYTF.